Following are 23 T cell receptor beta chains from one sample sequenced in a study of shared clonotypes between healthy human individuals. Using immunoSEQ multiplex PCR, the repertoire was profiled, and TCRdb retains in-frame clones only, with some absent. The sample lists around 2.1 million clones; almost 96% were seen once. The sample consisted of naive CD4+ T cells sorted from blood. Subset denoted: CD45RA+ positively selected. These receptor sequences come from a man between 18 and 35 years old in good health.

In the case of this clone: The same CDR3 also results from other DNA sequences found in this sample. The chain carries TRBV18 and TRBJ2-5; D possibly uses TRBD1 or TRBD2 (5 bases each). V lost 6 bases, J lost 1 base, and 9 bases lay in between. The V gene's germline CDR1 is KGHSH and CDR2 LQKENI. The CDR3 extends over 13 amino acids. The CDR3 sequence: CASSRGGQETQYF. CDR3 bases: TGTGCCAGCTCCCGGGGCGGCCAAGAGACCCAGTACTTC. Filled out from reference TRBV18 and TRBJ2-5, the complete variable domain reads NAGVMQNPRHLVRRRGQEARLRCSPMKGHSHVYWYRQLPEEGLKFMVYLQKENIIDESGMPKERFSAEFPKEGPSILRIQQVVRGDSAAYFCASSRGGQETQYFGPGTRLLVL.

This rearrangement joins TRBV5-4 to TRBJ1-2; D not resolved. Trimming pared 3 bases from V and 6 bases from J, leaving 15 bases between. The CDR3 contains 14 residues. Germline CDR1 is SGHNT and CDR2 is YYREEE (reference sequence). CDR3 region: CASSSPKGDNGYTF. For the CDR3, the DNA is TGTGCCAGCAGCTCCCCAAAAGGTGACAATGGCTACACCTTC.

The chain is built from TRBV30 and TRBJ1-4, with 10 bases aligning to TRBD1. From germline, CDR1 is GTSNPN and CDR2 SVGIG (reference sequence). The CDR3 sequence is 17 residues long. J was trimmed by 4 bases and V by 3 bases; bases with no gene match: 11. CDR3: CAWRRSDRGLINEKLFF. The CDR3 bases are TGTGCCTGGAGAAGATCAGACAGGGGGCTGATTAATGAAAAACTGTTTTTT.

CDR3 DNA sequence: TGCAGCGCCCGGGGTACCTACGAGCAGTACTTC. Amino acid sequence: CSARGTYEQYF. The chain is built from TRBV29-1 and TRBJ2-7; tentatively, D is TRBD2 (5 bases). Trimming pared 7 bases from V and 2 bases from J, leaving 9 bases between. Per the germline V gene, CDR1 is SQVTM and CDR2 is ANQGSEA. CDR3 length: 11 residues.

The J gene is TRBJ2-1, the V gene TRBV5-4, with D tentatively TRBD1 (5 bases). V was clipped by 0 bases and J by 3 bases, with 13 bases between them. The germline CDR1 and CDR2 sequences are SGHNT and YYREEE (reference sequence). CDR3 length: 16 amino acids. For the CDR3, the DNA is TGTGCCAGCAGCTTGGGGCAGGGAAAGGTCTACAATGAGCAGTTCTTC. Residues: CASSLGQGKVYNEQFF.

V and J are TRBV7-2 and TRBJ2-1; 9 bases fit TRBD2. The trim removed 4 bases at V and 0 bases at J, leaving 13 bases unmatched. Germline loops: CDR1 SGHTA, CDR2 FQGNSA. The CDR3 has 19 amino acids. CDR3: CASSSDRTSASSSYNEQFF. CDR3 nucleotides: TGTGCCAGCAGCTCAGACAGGACTAGCGCATCAAGCTCCTACAATGAGCAGTTCTTC.

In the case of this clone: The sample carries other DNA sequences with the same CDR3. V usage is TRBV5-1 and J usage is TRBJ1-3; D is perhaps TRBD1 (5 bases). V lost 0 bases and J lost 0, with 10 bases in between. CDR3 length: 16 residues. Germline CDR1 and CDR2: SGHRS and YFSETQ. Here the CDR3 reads CASSLGKGSSGNTIYF. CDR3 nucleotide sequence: TGCGCCAGCAGCTTGGGGAAGGGGAGCTCTGGAAACACCATATATTTT.

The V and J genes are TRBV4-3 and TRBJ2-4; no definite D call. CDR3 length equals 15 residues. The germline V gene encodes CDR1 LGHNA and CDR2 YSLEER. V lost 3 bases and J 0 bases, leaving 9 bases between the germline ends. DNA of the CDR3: TGCGCCAGCAGCCAGAATCAGCTAGCCAAAAACATTCAGTACTTC. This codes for CASSQNQLAKNIQYF.

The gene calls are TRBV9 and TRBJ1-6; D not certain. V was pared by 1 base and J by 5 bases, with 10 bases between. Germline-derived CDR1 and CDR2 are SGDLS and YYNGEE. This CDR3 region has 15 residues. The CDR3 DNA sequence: TGTGCCAGCAGCGTAACCGTTGGGGATAATTCACCCCTCCACTTT. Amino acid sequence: CASSVTVGDNSPLHF.

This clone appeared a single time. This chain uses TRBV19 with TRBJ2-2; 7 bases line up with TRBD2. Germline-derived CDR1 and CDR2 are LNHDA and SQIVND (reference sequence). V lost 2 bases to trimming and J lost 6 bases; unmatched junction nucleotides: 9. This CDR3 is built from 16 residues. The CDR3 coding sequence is TGTGCCAGTAGTATATCTGGACTAGGACGGTCCGGGGAGCTGTTTTTT. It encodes CASSISGLGRSGELFF.

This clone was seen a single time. The CDR3 coding sequence is TGTGCCAGCAGTGACTCATGGACAGGAACCTACGAGCAGTACTTC. Its protein product is CASSDSWTGTYEQYF. The rearrangement uses TRBV6-1 and TRBJ2-7; the match to TRBD1 covers 7 bases. The CDR3 is 15 residues long. J gave up 2 bases and V 3 bases, and 7 bases lay outside the gene matches. Looked up from germline, CDR1 is MNHNS and CDR2 is SASEGT.

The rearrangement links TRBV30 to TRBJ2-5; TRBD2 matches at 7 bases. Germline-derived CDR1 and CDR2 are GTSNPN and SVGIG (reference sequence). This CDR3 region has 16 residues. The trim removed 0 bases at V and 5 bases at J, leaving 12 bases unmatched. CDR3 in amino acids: CAWSVSGIKESETQYF. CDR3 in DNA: TGTGCCTGGAGTGTCAGCGGGATTAAGGAGTCGGAGACCCAGTACTTC. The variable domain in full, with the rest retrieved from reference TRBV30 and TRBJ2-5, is SQTIHQWPATLVQPVGSPLSLECTVEGTSNPNLYWYRQAAGRGLQLLFYSVGIGQISSEVPQNLSASRPQDRQFILSSKKLLLSDSGFYLCAWSVSGIKESETQYFGPGTRLLVL.

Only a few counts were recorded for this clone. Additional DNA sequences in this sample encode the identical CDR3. The DNA of the CDR3 is TGTGCCAGCAGCTTAGTGAGCTACGAGCAGTACTTC. It codes for CASSLVSYEQYF. The chain is built from TRBV7-2 and TRBJ2-7; D uncertain. This CDR3 comprises 12 residues. The V gene lost 1 base and the J gene lost 3 bases, with 4 bases spanning the gap. In germline, CDR1 is SGHTA, CDR2 FQGNSA. The full variable domain, rest sourced from reference TRBV7-2 and TRBJ2-7, is GAGVSQSPSNKVTEKGKDVELRCDPISGHTALYWYRQSLGQGLEFLIYFQGNSAPDKSGLPSDRFSAERTGGSVSTLTIQRTQQEDSAVYLCASSLVSYEQYFGPGTRLTVT.

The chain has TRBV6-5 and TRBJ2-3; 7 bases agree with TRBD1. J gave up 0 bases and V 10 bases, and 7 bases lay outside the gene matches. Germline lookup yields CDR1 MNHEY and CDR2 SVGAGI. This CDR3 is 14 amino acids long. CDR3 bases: TGTGCCACCTCCGGGACAGCTAGCACAGATACGCAGTATTTT. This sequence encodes CATSGTASTDTQYF.

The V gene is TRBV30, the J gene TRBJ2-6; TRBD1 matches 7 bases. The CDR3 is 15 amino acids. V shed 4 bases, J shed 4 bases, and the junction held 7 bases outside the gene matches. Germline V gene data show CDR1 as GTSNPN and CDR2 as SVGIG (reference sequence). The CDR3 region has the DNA TGTGCCTGGACCCACAGGGGAAAAGGGGCCAACGTCCTGACTTTC. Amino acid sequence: CAWTHRGKGANVLTF.

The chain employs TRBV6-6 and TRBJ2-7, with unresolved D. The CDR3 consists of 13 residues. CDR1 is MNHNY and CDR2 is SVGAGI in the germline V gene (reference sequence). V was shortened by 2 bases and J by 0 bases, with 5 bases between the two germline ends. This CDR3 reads CASSYESSYEQYF. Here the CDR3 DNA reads TGTGCCAGCAGTTACGAGAGCTCCTACGAGCAGTACTTC.

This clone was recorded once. The CDR3 region has the DNA TGTGCCAGCAGTGAGCCAAAACCCTCTGGAAACACCATATATTTT. As protein: CASSEPKPSGNTIYF. V usage is TRBV6-1 and J usage is TRBJ1-3; D remains unclear. CDR1 is MNHNS and CDR2 is SASEGT in the germline V gene. The CDR3 runs 15 residues. V was shortened by 3 bases and J by 0 bases, with 9 bases between the two germline ends.

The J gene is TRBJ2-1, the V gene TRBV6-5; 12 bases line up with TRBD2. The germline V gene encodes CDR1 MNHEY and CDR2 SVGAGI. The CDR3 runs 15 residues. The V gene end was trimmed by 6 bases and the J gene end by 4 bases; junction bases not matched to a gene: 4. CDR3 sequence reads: CASRTGLAGYNEQFF. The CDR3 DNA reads TGTGCCAGCAGGACAGGACTAGCGGGGTACAATGAGCAGTTCTTC.

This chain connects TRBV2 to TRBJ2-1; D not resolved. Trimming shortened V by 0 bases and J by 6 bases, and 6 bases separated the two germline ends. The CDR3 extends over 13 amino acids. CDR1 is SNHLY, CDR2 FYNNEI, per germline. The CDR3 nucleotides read TGTGCCAGCAGTGAAGCGCGCCCCAATGAGCAGTTCTTC. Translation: CASSEARPNEQFF.

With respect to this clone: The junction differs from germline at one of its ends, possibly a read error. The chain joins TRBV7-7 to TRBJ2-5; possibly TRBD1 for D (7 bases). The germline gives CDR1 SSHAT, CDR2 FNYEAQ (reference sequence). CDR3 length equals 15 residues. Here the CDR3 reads CASSLGGTDQETQYF. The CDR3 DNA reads TGTGCTAGCAGCTTAGGAGGGACAGATCAAGAGACCCAGTACTTC.

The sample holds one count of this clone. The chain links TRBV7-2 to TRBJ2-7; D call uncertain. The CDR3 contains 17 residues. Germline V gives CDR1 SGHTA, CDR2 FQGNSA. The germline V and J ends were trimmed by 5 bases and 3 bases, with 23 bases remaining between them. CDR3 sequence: CASSPSGSPTEFYEQYF. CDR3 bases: TGTGCCAGCAGCCCTTCGGGTAGTCCCACTGAATTCTACGAGCAGTACTTC. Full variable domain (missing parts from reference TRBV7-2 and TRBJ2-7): GAGVSQSPSNKVTEKGKDVELRCDPISGHTALYWYRQSLGQGLEFLIYFQGNSAPDKSGLPSDRFSAERTGGSVSTLTIQRTQQEDSAVYLCASSPSGSPTEFYEQYFGPGTRLTVT.

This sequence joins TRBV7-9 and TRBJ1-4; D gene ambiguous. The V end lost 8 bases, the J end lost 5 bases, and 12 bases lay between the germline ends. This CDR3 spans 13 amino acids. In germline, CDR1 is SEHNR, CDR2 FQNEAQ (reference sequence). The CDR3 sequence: CASGRIMNEKLFF. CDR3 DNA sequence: TGTGCCAGCGGGAGGATTATGAATGAAAAACTGTTTTTT.

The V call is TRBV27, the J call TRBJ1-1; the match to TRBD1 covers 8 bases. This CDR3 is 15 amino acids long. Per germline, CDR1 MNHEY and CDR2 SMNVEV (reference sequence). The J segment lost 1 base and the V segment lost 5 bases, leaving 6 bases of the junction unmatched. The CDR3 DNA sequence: TGTGCCAGCAGTCCGACAGGGGCCGGGAACACTGAAGCTTTCTTT. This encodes CASSPTGAGNTEAFF.